This T cell receptor (beta chain) was retrieved from a study of blood T cell repertoires in COVID-19. Across the study: Nucleic acid was either cDNA or gDNA, and it came from T cells, B-cell-depleted T cells, or PBMCs.

How the authors handled the data: By means of reference gene primer amplification, nucleated cell counts were estimated. Sequencing was performed with immunoSEQ multiplex PCR; in TCRdb, only in-frame clones are kept and a portion is missing. For V, J and clone size, that table is used; D and trimming come from the DNA. Of hundreds of thousands of clones listed, around 86% are singletons. The CDR3 is made up of 17 amino acids. The V end lost 5 bases, the J end lost 2 bases, and 20 bases lay between the germline ends. Germline CDR1 reads SGHTA; CDR2 reads FQGNSA. Allocation to cohorts depended on clinical history reported by the participants. For recovered donors of Cohort 3, there were two negative PCRs, clearance, or symptom resolution.

The clonotype originates from a man younger than 35 who had recovered from COVID-19. V is TRBV7-2 and J is TRBJ2-3, with D maybe TRBD2 (7 bases). Sequencing was done on a sample of PBMCs or T cells enriched from blood (not recorded which). The CDR3 here is CASSELGGALSTDTQYF. CDR3 in DNA: TGTGCCAGCAGCGAACTAGGGGGGGCCCTATCCACAGATACGCAGTATTTT.